Listed below are T cell receptor beta chains from one sample, sequenced in a study of blood T cell repertoires in COVID-19. Using immunoSEQ multiplex PCR, the repertoire was profiled, and TCRdb retains in-frame clones only, with some absent. The sample records 150,000 to 200,000 clones, 70% to 90% being singletons. The source material was peripheral blood. These receptors originate from a woman in her twenties or thirties with active or convalescent COVID-19. The CDR3 runs from the conserved cysteine through the conserved F or W. D genes are given only for firm matches. Some rows have no size entry. The others give once, few or many, or a class for an expanded clone.

d_call: TRBD1
v_call: TRBV29-1
clone_size: few
j_call: TRBJ1-2
cdr3_nt: TGCAGCGTTGGAGGGGACAGGGTGGCCTATGGCTACACCTTC
cdr3_aa: CSVGGDRVAYGYTF

d_call: TRBD1
v_call: TRBV24-1
clone_size: NA
j_call: TRBJ2-7
cdr3_nt: TGTGCCACCAGTGACAATGACAGGGTCTACGAGCAGTACTTC
cdr3_aa: CATSDNDRVYEQYF

d_call: TRBD1
v_call: TRBV15
clone_size: NA
j_call: TRBJ2-2
cdr3_nt: TGTGCCACATCGGCCCGGGACAGGGAAAACACCGGGGAGCTGTTTTTT
cdr3_aa: CATSARDRENTGELFF

d_call: NA
v_call: TRBV3-1/TRBV3-2
clone_size: NA
j_call: TRBJ1-2
cdr3_nt: TGTGCCAGCAGCCAAGAGGGCGGGGTAGGTGATGGCTACACCTTC
cdr3_aa: CASSQEGGVGDGYTF

d_call: TRBD2
v_call: TRBV28
clone_size: NA
j_call: TRBJ2-7
cdr3_nt: TGTGCCAGCAGTTCTCGACTAGCGGGAGGGCAGGAGCAGTACTTC
cdr3_aa: CASSSRLAGGQEQYF

d_call: NA
v_call: TRBV10-3
clone_size: NA
j_call: TRBJ1-5
cdr3_nt: TGTGCCATCAGTAATGACAGGAATTTAAATCAGCCCCAGCATTTT
cdr3_aa: CAISNDRNLNQPQHF

d_call: NA
v_call: TRBV7-2
clone_size: NA
j_call: TRBJ1-2
cdr3_nt: TGTGCCAGCAGCCGGAAATCAGGGGAGCATGGCTACACCTTC
cdr3_aa: CASSRKSGEHGYTF

d_call: TRBD1
v_call: TRBV29-1
clone_size: NA
j_call: TRBJ2-1
cdr3_nt: TGCAGCGTTGTGATTGGGGGACAGGGTGGGCCTTACTACAATGAGCAGTTCTTC
cdr3_aa: CSVVIGGQGGPYYNEQFF

d_call: NA
v_call: TRBV19
clone_size: NA
j_call: TRBJ1-1
cdr3_nt: TGTGCCAGTAGTTCCCGGACAGCGCGGACTGAAGCTTTCTTT
cdr3_aa: CASSSRTARTEAFF

d_call: TRBD1
v_call: TRBV24-1
clone_size: few
j_call: TRBJ1-2
cdr3_nt: TGTGCCACCAGTGTCATCGACAGGGGGGATTACTATGGCTACACCTTC
cdr3_aa: CATSVIDRGDYYGYTF

d_call: TRBD1
v_call: TRBV6-1
clone_size: NA
j_call: TRBJ2-7
cdr3_nt: TGTGCCAGCAGTGAAGAGGACAGGGGCTACGAGCAGTACTTC
cdr3_aa: CASSEEDRGYEQYF

d_call: NA
v_call: TRBV6-5
clone_size: few
j_call: TRBJ1-2
cdr3_nt: TGTGCCAGCAGTCGGACAGAGAATTATGGCTACACCTTC
cdr3_aa: CASSRTENYGYTF

d_call: TRBD1
v_call: TRBV19
clone_size: once
j_call: TRBJ2-3
cdr3_nt: TGTGCCAGTAGTATCGACAGGGGAGCACCAGATACGCAGTATTTT
cdr3_aa: CASSIDRGAPDTQYF

d_call: NA
v_call: TRBV5-1
clone_size: few
j_call: TRBJ1-1
cdr3_nt: TGCGCCAGCAGCTTATCACAGGTGAACACTGAAGCTTTCTTT
cdr3_aa: CASSLSQVNTEAFF

d_call: NA
v_call: TRBV6-5
clone_size: NA
j_call: TRBJ1-1
cdr3_nt: TGTGCCAGCTCCTTGACTACCCCTAACACTGAAGCTTTCTTT
cdr3_aa: CASSLTTPNTEAFF

d_call: TRBD1
v_call: TRBV10-3
clone_size: NA
j_call: TRBJ1-2
cdr3_nt: TGTGCCATCAGGACAGGGGTTGAGGACTATGGCTACACCTTC
cdr3_aa: CAIRTGVEDYGYTF

d_call: NA
v_call: TRBV25-1
clone_size: NA
j_call: TRBJ1-1
cdr3_nt: TGTGCCAGCGCAGACAGGCAGAGCACTGAAGCTTTCTTT
cdr3_aa: CASADRQSTEAFF

d_call: NA
v_call: TRBV28
clone_size: NA
j_call: TRBJ1-1
cdr3_nt: TGTGCCAGCAGTTCCTATTCGGGGACAACGAACACTGAAGCTTTCTTT
cdr3_aa: CASSSYSGTTNTEAFF

d_call: TRBD1
v_call: TRBV19
clone_size: NA
j_call: TRBJ1-2
cdr3_nt: TGTGCCAGTAGTGCCGGACAGGGAACTGCCTATGGCTACACCTTC
cdr3_aa: CASSAGQGTAYGYTF

d_call: TRBD1
v_call: TRBV9
clone_size: NA
j_call: TRBJ2-3
cdr3_nt: TGTGCCAGCAGCGTAGGGACAGGGGGCATCACAGATACGCAGTATTTT
cdr3_aa: CASSVGTGGITDTQYF

d_call: TRBD1
v_call: TRBV11-2
clone_size: NA
j_call: TRBJ1-1
cdr3_nt: TGTGCCAGCAGCTTCCGGGACAGGGGGCAAGCTTTCTTT
cdr3_aa: CASSFRDRGQAFF

d_call: NA
v_call: TRBV4-1
clone_size: few
j_call: TRBJ2-3
cdr3_nt: TGCGCCAGCAGCCTCGGAGAGGTGGATACGCAGTATTTT
cdr3_aa: CASSLGEVDTQYF

d_call: TRBD1
v_call: TRBV4-1
clone_size: NA
j_call: TRBJ1-1
cdr3_nt: TGCGCCAGCAGCCAGGGGGGACAGCTTAACACTGAAGCTTTCTTT
cdr3_aa: CASSQGGQLNTEAFF

d_call: NA
v_call: TRBV5-1
clone_size: NA
j_call: TRBJ2-7
cdr3_nt: TGCGCCAGCAGTCGTGACTATGGATTCGACGTCTACGAGCAGTACTTC
cdr3_aa: CASSRDYGFDVYEQYF

d_call: NA
v_call: TRBV7-9
clone_size: NA
j_call: TRBJ2-7
cdr3_nt: TGTGCCAGCAGCTTAGAGACTAGAACCTACGAGCAGTACTTC
cdr3_aa: CASSLETRTYEQYF

d_call: NA
v_call: TRBV2
clone_size: few
j_call: TRBJ1-1
cdr3_nt: TGTGCCAGCAGTGAAGCGCAAGGGGTTGTCCTGTCAGCTTTCTTT
cdr3_aa: CASSEAQGVVLSAFF

d_call: TRBD1
v_call: TRBV24-1
clone_size: NA
j_call: TRBJ2-2
cdr3_nt: TGTGCCACCACTCAAGGACAGGGGTTCCCCGGGGAGCTGTTTTTT
cdr3_aa: CATTQGQGFPGELFF

d_call: TRBD2
v_call: TRBV27
clone_size: NA
j_call: TRBJ2-7
cdr3_nt: TGTGCCAGCAGTTCCGTATATAGGACTAGCGGGTTATTCGAGCAGTACTTC
cdr3_aa: CASSSVYRTSGLFEQYF

d_call: NA
v_call: TRBV19
clone_size: NA
j_call: TRBJ1-1
cdr3_nt: TGTGCCAGTAGTATGGGCAGGGCGTCCACTGAAGCTTTCTTT
cdr3_aa: CASSMGRASTEAFF